The rows below give T cell receptor beta chains drawn from one sample of a study of T cell responses to AZD1222 COVID-19 vaccine. Sequencing was performed with immunoSEQ multiplex PCR; in TCRdb, only in-frame clones are kept and a portion is missing. Of some 110,000 clones listed, 88% are singletons. The sample was peripheral blood, taken 28 days after the second AZD1222 dose. These receptors originate from an adult who received the AZD1222 COVID-19 vaccine. The CDR3 runs from the conserved cysteine through the conserved F or W. Fields, in order: clone size, V gene, D gene, J gene, CDR3 DNA, CDR3 protein. A D gene is named only where the DNA matches it firmly. Clone size, where shown, is once, few, many, or a class for clones that have expanded.

.	TRBV24-1	.	TRBJ2-7	TGTGCCACCAGCCAGGGTTACCACGAGCAGTACTTC	CATSQGYHEQYF
.	TRBV18	TRBD2	TRBJ2-3	TGTGCCAGCTCACCACCGGGTAGCGGGAGGTACGCAGATACGCAGTATTTT	CASSPPGSGRYADTQYF
.	TRBV9	.	TRBJ2-1	TGTGCCAGCAGCGTGGGGGCCAGGACCGCTAGCAATGAGCAGTTCTTC	CASSVGARTASNEQFF
.	TRBV18	.	TRBJ1-4	TGTGCCAGCTCACCCAGAGGGGGTCCCAATGAAAAACTGTTTTTT	CASSPRGGPNEKLFF
.	TRBV19	.	TRBJ1-5	TGTGCCAGTAGGGCAGGAGCCGTTAGCAATCAGCCCCAGCATTTT	CASRAGAVSNQPQHF
.	TRBV28	.	TRBJ1-2	TGTGCCGGAGGCGGGGCAGGGCAAGGCTACACCTTC	CAGGGAGQGYTF
.	TRBV3-1/TRBV3-2	.	TRBJ2-1	TGTGCCAGCAGCCAAACTAGGCCGGAGGCCTACAATGAGCAGTTCTTC	CASSQTRPEAYNEQFF
.	TRBV28	.	TRBJ2-3	TGTGCCAGCAGTTTAACGGTGCGGCGGGAAGGCACAGATACGCAGTATTTT	CASSLTVRREGTDTQYF
.	TRBV9	.	TRBJ1-4	TGTGCCAGCAGCCCCGAGTCAGGGTGGGAAAAACTGTTTTTT	CASSPESGWEKLFF
.	TRBV4-2	.	TRBJ1-2	TGTGCCAGCAGCCAGTGGACAGAGTCCTATGGCTACACCTTC	CASSQWTESYGYTF
.	TRBV6-2/TRBV6-3	TRBD1	TRBJ1-2	TGTGCCAGCAGCCGTTCACTAACAGGGGGTTCCTCCGGCTACACCTTC	CASSRSLTGGSSGYTF
.	TRBV10-3	TRBD1	TRBJ1-4	TGTGCCATCAGGCCGGGACAGGACGTGGAAAAACTGTTTTTT	CAIRPGQDVEKLFF
.	TRBV25-1	.	TRBJ1-4	TGTGCCAGCAGTCCGTGGGAAGGGGCGGGTGAAAAACTGTTTTTT	CASSPWEGAGEKLFF
.	TRBV10-3	.	TRBJ2-3	TGTGCCATCAGTGAGTCTGGGACTCAGGCCACAGATACGCAGTATTTT	CAISESGTQATDTQYF
.	TRBV13	.	TRBJ2-6	TGTGCCAGCAGTTTAGGGGGGAGCTCTGGGGCCAACGTCCTGACTTTC	CASSLGGSSGANVLTF
.	TRBV4-1	TRBD1	TRBJ2-2	TGCGCCAGCAGCCAAAGGGGGCCCACCGGGGAGCTGTTTTTT	CASSQRGPTGELFF
.	TRBV27	.	TRBJ2-2	TGTGCCAGCAGTTTAGACACCGGGGAGCTGTTTTTT	CASSLDTGELFF
.	TRBV3-1/TRBV3-2	TRBD2	TRBJ2-3	TGTGCCAGCAGCCAAATCCCAGCGGGGAGCACAGATACGCAGTATTTT	CASSQIPAGSTDTQYF
.	TRBV6-4	TRBD2	TRBJ2-1	TGTGCCAGCAGTGACGAGCGGGACGGGGGTGAGCAGTTCTTC	CASSDERDGGEQFF
.	TRBV28	.	TRBJ2-7	TGTGCCAGCAGTTTGAAGTTCGAGCAGTACTTC	CASSLKFEQYF
.	TRBV9	.	TRBJ1-2	TGTGCCAGCAGCTCACCGTACGGGGCCCCTCGGGGGGCTACAACCTTC	CASSSPYGAPRGATTF
once	TRBV19	.	TRBJ2-3	TGTGCCAGTAGTTACGACACAGATACGCAGTATTTT	CASSYDTDTQYF
few	TRBV29-1	TRBD2	TRBJ2-1	TGCAGCGCCCCCTATGCCGGGACTAGCGGAAACTCCTACAATGAGCAGTTCTTC	CSAPYAGTSGNSYNEQFF
.	TRBV20-1	TRBD2	TRBJ2-3	TGCAGTGCTATTGAGGGAGGGCCTTCAACAGATACGCAGTATTTT	CSAIEGGPSTDTQYF
.	TRBV9	TRBD1	TRBJ2-7	TGTGCCAGCAGCGTAACAGGGGGTAAAACCTACGAGCAGTACTTC	CASSVTGGKTYEQYF
.	TRBV5-4	.	TRBJ1-2	TGTGCCAGCAGCTTGGCAGGGATGGACTATGGCTACACCTTC	CASSLAGMDYGYTF
.	TRBV27	TRBD1	TRBJ1-1	TGTGCCAGCAGTTTTTTGTCAGGGGGGATTAACACTGAAGCTTTCTTT	CASSFLSGGINTEAFF
.	TRBV2	.	TRBJ1-5	TGTGCCAGCATAGGAGGGTTCAGTCAGCCCCAGCATTTT	CASIGGFSQPQHF
.	TRBV4-3	.	TRBJ1-2	TGCGCCAGCAGCCGAGGACAGAACAACTATGGCTACACCTTC	CASSRGQNNYGYTF
.	TRBV11-1	TRBD1	TRBJ1-1	TGTGCCAGCGGGGGACAGGGTGCGGCCTCTGAAGCTTTCTTT	CASGGQGAASEAFF
.	TRBV11-2	.	TRBJ1-1	TGTGCCAGCAGCTTAGGGGCGGGCGACACTGAAGCTTTCTTT	CASSLGAGDTEAFF
.	TRBV12-3/TRBV12-4	.	TRBJ1-1	TGTGCCAGCAGTTTCCTCACTGAAGCTTTCTTT	CASSFLTEAFF
.	TRBV27	TRBD2	TRBJ2-5	TGTGCCAGCCACTATCGCGGGGGACTCAAAAGTGGAGAGACCCAGTACTTC	CASHYRGGLKSGETQYF
.	TRBV23-1	.	TRBJ1-5	TGCGCCAGCAGGGGACACTCTAATCAGCCCCAGCATTTT	CASRGHSNQPQHF
.	TRBV28	TRBD1	TRBJ1-6	TGTGCCAGCAGCGGAGGGACAGGCCGAAATTCACCCCTCCACTTT	CASSGGTGRNSPLHF
.	TRBV7-3	.	TRBJ2-1	TGTGCCAGCAGCTTAGGAGGGGGAGGCCTCAATGAGCAGTTCTTC	CASSLGGGGLNEQFF
.	TRBV9	TRBD1	TRBJ1-2	TGTGCCAGCAGCGTAGGACAGGGCTATGGCTACACCTTC	CASSVGQGYGYTF
.	TRBV27	.	TRBJ1-6	TGTGCCAGCAGTTTATCTGGGGGAAGGACCTATAATTCACCCCTCCACTTT	CASSLSGGRTYNSPLHF
.	TRBV7-2	TRBD1	TRBJ1-2	TGTGCCAGCAGCCCCCAAACAGGGGACTATGGCTACACCTTC	CASSPQTGDYGYTF
.	TRBV12-3/TRBV12-4	TRBD1	TRBJ2-7	TGTGCCAGCAGTAAGGACAGGTCCTACGAGCAGTACTTC	CASSKDRSYEQYF
.	TRBV20-1	.	TRBJ1-4	TGCAGTGTTCCAACTAATGAAAAACTGTTTTTT	CSVPTNEKLFF